The subject of this entry is one TCR beta chain. The source of the sample is a study of cytomegalovirus exposure and HLA in healthy donors. V dropped 7 bases and J dropped 6; count of bases not matched to a gene: 8. Germline V gene sequence: CDR1 SGHTA, CDR2 FQGNSA. The CDR3 loop spans 14 amino acids. Use of 60 Vbeta and 13 Jbeta primers characterized the PCR. Methods used by the authors: The authors later counted about 80 million unique TCR beta chains, approximately 12 million of them shared. Profiled with immunoSEQ multiplex PCR; TCRdb holds only in-frame clones, not every one. The V and J calls and the clone size are those of that table, but D and trimming were determined from the DNA. The table shows 120,000 to 150,000 clones, with approximately 82% occurring only once.

The TCR sequence derives from a woman between 35 and 50 years old in good health and CMV-seronegative. Sample: PBMCs. The rearrangement joins TRBV7-2 to TRBJ2-4; 8 bases fit TRBD1. The CDR3 reads CASIHPGGTNIQYF. CDR3 coding DNA: TGTGCCAGCATACATCCAGGGGGCACAAACATTCAGTACTTC.